One sample yielded the 30 T cell receptor beta chains listed below, sequenced in a study of blood T cells in healthy people across ages. For the second PCR, which ran for about 7 to 11 cycles, a sample-barcoded 5' primer and a J-beta primer mix were used. TCRdb redid the calling of the 5' RACE reads with MiXCR, one entry per CDR3 protein. The repertoire holds just over 1 million distinct CDR3 sequences, with around 43% as singletons. The sequenced sample consisted of blood. The receptors originated from a woman aged 55-75 years in good health.

The rearrangement links TRBV27 to TRBJ2-1; TRBD2 matches 9 bases. Germline V gene sequence: CDR1 MNHEY, CDR2 SMNVEV (reference sequence). The CDR3 is made up of 14 amino acids. Trimming took 5 bases from V and 8 from J; bases not matched to a gene: 7. The CDR3 DNA reads as TGTGCCAGCAGTGATAGCGGGAGAACCGATGAGCAGTTCTTC. It codes for CASSDSGRTDEQFF.

Note on this clonotype: A much larger clone is a single base away; this may be a read error. The chain recombines TRBV11-2 with TRBJ2-5, with D tentatively TRBD1 (7 bases). The J call is in doubt because the DNA end fits TRBJ2-7 better. CDR3 size: 14 residues. The germline gives CDR1 SGHAT, CDR2 FQNNGV. The CDR3 protein is CASSFEQGGYEQYF. The DNA of the CDR3 is TGTGCCAGCAGCTTCGAGCAGGGGGGATACGAGCAGTACTTC.

This rearrangement joins TRBV7-8 to TRBJ2-3, with a tentative D call TRBD1 (6 bases). This CDR3 is built from 17 residues. Trimming stripped 1 base from V and 6 bases from J, with 20 bases between. CDR1 and CDR2 (germline): SGHVS, FQNEAQ. The CDR3 DNA is TGTGCCAGCAGCTTAGTGGGGGCCGGACTCGCCAAGGATACGCAGTATTTT. Translation: CASSLVGAGLAKDTQYF.

The chain has TRBV28 and TRBJ2-1; the D is unclear. CDR3 length: 12 residues. Per the germline V gene, CDR1 is MDHEN and CDR2 is SYDVKM. Trimming pared 6 bases from V and 7 bases from J, leaving 10 bases between. Here the CDR3 reads CASSVAWNEQFF. DNA of the CDR3: TGTGCCAGCAGCGTCGCGTGGAATGAGCAGTTCTTC.

This clonotype came up a few times. The rearrangement uses TRBV10-3 and TRBJ2-7, with TRBD2 matching 7 bases. The CDR3 contains 14 residues. From germline, CDR1 is ENHRY and CDR2 SYGVKD. The V segment lost 4 bases and the J segment 6 bases; nucleotides outside the gene matches: 9. The CDR3 region has the DNA TGTGCCATCAGTGGTCGGCGGGAGATGCGCGAGCAGTACTTC. Amino acids: CAISGRREMREQYF.

The V gene is TRBV18, the J gene TRBJ2-1; TRBD2 matches at 8 bases. The CDR3 totals 15 residues. Germline V gene data show CDR1 as KGHSH and CDR2 as LQKENI. J gave up 6 bases and V 4 bases, and 8 bases lay outside the gene matches. CDR3 sequence: CASSLEAGGLNEQFF. The CDR3 nucleotides read TGTGCCAGCTCACTCGAGGCGGGAGGACTCAATGAGCAGTTCTTC.

Worth noting for this clonotype: One end of the junction varies from germline; a read error may be responsible. CDR3 nucleotide sequence: TGTGCCGGCAGCTTAGCCCGACAGGGTTCACCCCTCCACTTT. Protein: CAGSLARQGSPLHF. The chain is built from TRBV7-2 and TRBJ1-6, with 7 bases aligning to TRBD1. CDR3 length: 14 amino acids. Germline V gene data show CDR1 as SGHTA and CDR2 as FQGNSA. Full variable domain (rest looked up from reference TRBV7-2 and TRBJ1-6): GAGVSQSPSNKVTEKGKDVELRCDPISGHTALYWYRQSLGQGLEFLIYFQGNSAPDKSGLPSDRFSAERTGGSVSTLTIQRTQQEDSAVYLCAGSLARQGSPLHFGNGTRLTVT.

This sequence joins TRBV9 and TRBJ2-7; tentative D call: TRBD2 (6 bases). CDR1 and CDR2 (germline): SGDLS, YYNGEE. Between the trimmed V and J ends, which lost 0 bases and 4 bases, there was a span of 14 bases. The CDR3 covers 15 residues. The CDR3 sequence: CASSVGSGPNYEQYF. As DNA, the CDR3 is TGTGCCAGCAGCGTAGGGAGCGGGCCAAATTACGAGCAGTACTTC.

The V call is TRBV2, the J call TRBJ1-2; D perhaps matches TRBD1 (5 bases). Germline V gene lookup returns CDR1 SNHLY and CDR2 FYNNEI. Trimming cost V 10 bases and J 2 bases, with 23 bases left between them. The CDR3 is 16 amino acids. The CDR3 here is CANTGALTGMNYGYTF. CDR3 nucleotides: TGTGCCAACACGGGAGCCCTCACAGGCATGAACTATGGCTACACCTTC.

This clonotype was seen ten or more times. The V gene is TRBV5-1, the J gene TRBJ2-7, with a weak D call TRBD2 (7 bases). This CDR3 is built from 13 residues. Germline assignment: CDR1 SGHRS and CDR2 YFSETQ. The V gene lost 4 bases and the J gene lost 5 bases, with 13 bases spanning the gap. The CDR3 is CASSRGDTDEQYF. As DNA, the CDR3 is TGCGCCAGCAGCCGGGGGGACACGGACGAGCAGTACTTC.

This clonotype was observed many times. The chain is built from TRBV2 and TRBJ2-1; D is uncertain. The germline V gene has CDR1 SNHLY and CDR2 FYNNEI. This CDR3 is 14 amino acids long. V lost 7 bases and J 5 bases, leaving 15 bases between the germline ends. DNA of the CDR3: TGTGCCAGCAATCCGAGACTCATAAACAATGAGCAGTTCTTC. This sequence encodes CASNPRLINNEQFF.

The chain joins TRBV10-3 to TRBJ2-7, with unresolved D. With 4 bases removed from V and 7 bases from J, the gap between germline ends came to 11 bases. Germline-derived CDR1 and CDR2 are ENHRY and SYGVKD. This CDR3 spans 12 amino acids. The CDR3 spells CAISGMQREQYF. CDR3 DNA: TGTGCCATCAGTGGAATGCAACGGGAGCAGTACTTC.

The chain joins TRBV19 to TRBJ1-2; 10 bases match TRBD1. The CDR3 extends over 15 amino acids. The germline V gene has CDR1 LNHDA and CDR2 SQIVND (reference sequence). V was pared by 4 bases and J by 3 bases, with 5 bases of the junction left unmatched. The CDR3 protein is CASSRTGGLDYGYTF. The CDR3 DNA sequence: TGTGCCAGTAGTAGGACAGGGGGATTGGACTATGGCTACACCTTC. Together with reference TRBV19 and TRBJ1-2, the CDR3 gives the full variable domain: DGGITQSPKYLFRKEGQNVTLSCEQNLNHDAMYWYRQDPGQGLRLIYYSQIVNDFQKGDIAEGYSVSREKKESFPLTVTSAQKNPTAFYLCASSRTGGLDYGYTFGSGTRLTVV.

This clonotype has more than one count but fewer than ten. V is TRBV12-3 or TRBV12-4 and J is TRBJ2-1; 8 positions agree with TRBD2. Losses at the gene ends were 5 bases for V and 4 bases for J; bases not matched to a gene: 7. The CDR3 runs 15 residues. The CDR3 DNA is TGTGCCAGCAGTCGCCCGGGACTAGGGTACAATGAGCAGTTCTTC. It translates to CASSRPGLGYNEQFF.

The gene calls are TRBV5-1 and TRBJ2-7; perhaps TRBD1 as D (6 bases). Deletions cut 4 bases from V and 0 bases from J, with 11 bases between. The germline V gene encodes CDR1 SGHRS and CDR2 YFSETQ. The CDR3 runs 14 residues. DNA for the CDR3: TGCGCCAGCAGCCAGAAAGGGGGCTCCTACGAGCAGTACTTC. Encoded protein: CASSQKGGSYEQYF.

This chain connects TRBV20-1 to TRBJ2-1; D remains unclear. Trimming took 8 bases from V and 6 from J, leaving 20 bases between them. The germline V gene has CDR1 DFQATT and CDR2 SNEGSKA (reference sequence). The CDR3 is 14 residues long. The CDR3 loop reads CSSLDSDGINEQFF. CDR3 DNA: TGCAGTAGTTTAGATTCTGACGGAATCAATGAGCAGTTCTTC.

This sequence joins TRBV10-2 and TRBJ2-3; unclear D gene. The V gene's germline CDR1 is WSHSY and CDR2 SAAADI. Trimming pared 6 bases from V and 1 base from J, leaving 11 bases between. The CDR3 spans 14 residues. The CDR3 DNA is TGCGCCAGCAGAGCAGCAACCCGCACAGATACGCAGTATTTT. The encoded protein is CASRAATRTDTQYF.

The sample holds many counts of this clonotype. This chain links TRBV12-3 or TRBV12-4 with TRBJ2-7, with 8 bases lining up with TRBD2. The CDR3 contains 15 residues. Trimming at V came to 6 bases and at J to 3 bases, leaving 10 bases not matched to a gene. Here the CDR3 DNA reads TGTGCCAGCAGCCCACGGGGGACTAGTTTCTACGAGCAGTACTTC. Its protein product is CASSPRGTSFYEQYF.

This chain joins TRBV27 and TRBJ2-2; D remains ambiguous. The CDR3 totals 14 residues. V was clipped by 7 bases and J by 6 bases, with 15 bases between them. CDR1 and CDR2 (germline): MNHEY, SMNVEV (reference sequence). The CDR3 spells CASTHLGLAGELFF. CDR3 DNA sequence: TGTGCCAGCACCCATTTAGGGCTCGCCGGGGAGCTGTTTTTT.

The chain recombines TRBV27 with TRBJ2-1; the match to TRBD1 covers 7 bases. V gave up 5 bases and J gave up 3 bases; unmatched junction bases: 7. This CDR3 has 15 amino acids. Germline V lookup: CDR1 MNHEY, CDR2 SMNVEV (reference sequence). The CDR3 region is CASSRRDSLYNEQFF. The CDR3 nucleotides are TGTGCCAGCAGTCGCCGGGACAGCCTCTACAATGAGCAGTTCTTC.

This clonotype turned up a few times. The chain has TRBV20-1 and TRBJ2-7; 8 bases line up with TRBD2. Looked up from germline, CDR1 is DFQATT and CDR2 is SNEGSKA (reference sequence). V shed 6 bases, J shed 6 bases, and the junction held 16 bases outside the gene matches. The CDR3 consists of 15 residues. The CDR3 here is CSAPLAGLVNSEQYF. CDR3 DNA: TGCAGTGCCCCCCTGGCGGGACTAGTGAATTCCGAGCAGTACTTC.

Comments on this clonotype: This sequence may be a read error, since a much larger clone differs from it by one base. V usage is TRBV29-1 and J usage is TRBJ2-1; 11 bases match TRBD1. From germline, CDR1 is SQVTM and CDR2 ANQGSEA. The CDR3 extends over 14 amino acids. After removal of 6 bases from V and 10 bases from J, the junction contained 11 bases not matched to a gene. The CDR3 sequence is CSVIAGTGGVEQFF. CDR3 DNA: TGCAGCGTGATTGCCGGGACAGGGGGAGTCGAGCAGTTCTTC.

The chain is built from TRBV27 and TRBJ2-1, with 8 bases that match TRBD2. Trimming cost V 3 bases and J 5 bases; bases outside gene matches: 6. The CDR3 spans 15 residues. Germline lookup yields CDR1 MNHEY and CDR2 SMNVEV (reference sequence). The CDR3 DNA follows: TGTGCCAGCAGTTTTCTAGCGGGTCCCAACAATGAGCAGTTCTTC. Translating it yields CASSFLAGPNNEQFF.

This chain connects TRBV9 to TRBJ2-7; the D is unclear. V was shortened by 0 bases and J by 0 bases, with 10 bases between the two germline ends. This CDR3 is 15 amino acids long. The germline V gene encodes CDR1 SGDLS and CDR2 YYNGEE. CDR3 region: CASSVAWGDSYEQYF. CDR3 bases: TGTGCCAGCAGCGTAGCTTGGGGTGACTCCTACGAGCAGTACTTC.

The V and J genes are TRBV30 and TRBJ1-1; D is perhaps TRBD1 (5 bases). The CDR3 length is 15 residues. The ends were cut back, 2 bases at V and 1 base at J, with 14 bases in the middle. CDR1 and CDR2 (germline): GTSNPN, SVGIG (reference sequence). The CDR3 nucleotides read TGTGCCTGGAGTTCCTGGGGGGGGAAGAACACTGAAGCTTTCTTT. This translates into CAWSSWGGKNTEAFF.

For this clonotype: One end of the junction is discordant with germline, which a read error may explain. The chain recombines TRBV29-1 with TRBJ1-5; 9 bases are shared with TRBD1. The length of the CDR3 is 13 residues. Germline V gives CDR1 SQVTM, CDR2 ANQGSEA. In DNA, the CDR3 is TGCAGCGTTGCCACAGGGGGCACTCAGCCCCAGAATTTT. Residues: CSVATGGTQPQNF.

The chain recombines TRBV20-1 with TRBJ1-2; 7 bases align to TRBD1. CDR3 length: 13 amino acids. V lost 3 bases, J lost 4 bases, and 5 bases stayed unmatched. Germline V gives CDR1 DFQATT, CDR2 SNEGSKA (reference sequence). The CDR3 reads CSASIEGAYGYTF. In DNA form, the CDR3 reads TGCAGTGCTAGTATAGAGGGGGCCTATGGCTACACCTTC.

This clonotype was seen many times. The chain links TRBV20-1 to TRBJ2-5; D gene unclear. The CDR3 runs 12 residues. Per the germline V gene, CDR1 is DFQATT and CDR2 is SNEGSKA (reference sequence). V was trimmed by 1 base and J by 4 bases, leaving 7 bases between them. The CDR3 region has the DNA TGCAGTGCTAGAGGTAGTGGAGAGACCCAGTACTTC. It codes for CSARGSGETQYF.

This clonotype was detected only a few times. V and J are TRBV7-2 and TRBJ1-1, with D unresolved. Trimming shortened V by 2 bases and J by 5 bases, and 12 bases separated the two germline ends. This CDR3 region has 14 residues. From germline, CDR1 is SGHTA and CDR2 FQGNSA. The CDR3 bases are TGTGCCAGCAGCTTACTCCCCTCATCAACTGAAGCTTTCTTT. As protein: CASSLLPSSTEAFF.

The chain recombines TRBV6-5 with TRBJ2-7; a weak D match, TRBD1 (5 bases). With 7 bases removed from V and 3 bases from J, the gap between germline ends came to 13 bases. The CDR3 sequence is 13 residues long. Germline CDR1 is MNHEY and CDR2 is SVGAGI. In DNA, the CDR3 is TGTGCCAGCAAAAGACAGAGGAGCTACGAGCAGTACTTC. Translated, it gives CASKRQRSYEQYF.